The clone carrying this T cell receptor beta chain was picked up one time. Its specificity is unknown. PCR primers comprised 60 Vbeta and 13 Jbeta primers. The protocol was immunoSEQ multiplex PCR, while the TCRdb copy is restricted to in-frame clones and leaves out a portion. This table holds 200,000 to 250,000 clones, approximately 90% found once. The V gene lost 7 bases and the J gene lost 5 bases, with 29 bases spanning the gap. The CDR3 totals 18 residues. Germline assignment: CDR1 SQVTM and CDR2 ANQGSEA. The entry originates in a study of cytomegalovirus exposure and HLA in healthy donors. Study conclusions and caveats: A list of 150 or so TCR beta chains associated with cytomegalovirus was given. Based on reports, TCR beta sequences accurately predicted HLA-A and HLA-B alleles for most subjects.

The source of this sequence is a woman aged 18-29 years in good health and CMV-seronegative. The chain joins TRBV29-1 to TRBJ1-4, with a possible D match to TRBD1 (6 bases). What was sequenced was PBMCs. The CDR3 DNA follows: TGCAGCGCTTACACGCGGCTTGGGGGCCCGACAGAAAATGAAAAACTGTTTTTT. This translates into CSAYTRLGGPTENEKLFF.